This T cell receptor beta chain was sequenced during a study of control samples from healthy donors and cancer patients. The CDR3 is made up of 16 amino acids. J gave up 0 bases and V 3 bases, and 5 bases lay outside the gene matches. CDR1 and CDR2 (germline): SGHNT, YYREEE (reference sequence). Assay: immunoSEQ multiplex PCR; the TCRdb copy retains only in-frame clones and omits some. The table has around 100,000 clones, almost 90% seen once. The chain employs TRBV5-4 and TRBJ2-4; TRBD1 agrees at 8 bases. This receptor was obtained from a man aged 30-40 years in good health. Sample: blood. Here the CDR3 DNA reads TGTGCCAGCAGCTCCGGACAGGGAAAAGCCAAAAACATTCAGTACTTC. Protein product: CASSSGQGKAKNIQYF.